Listed here are 14 T cell receptor beta chains from one sample, sequenced in a study of T cells in narcolepsy. Sequencing used immunoSEQ multiplex PCR; TCRdb keeps in-frame clones, though not all of them. The sample carries some 13,000 clones, about 89% recorded once. The sequencing input was CD45RA- memory CD4+ T cells from PBMCs. The receptors were gathered from a human donor with narcolepsy.

This clone was counted a few times. The same CDR3 arises from other DNA sequences in this sample as well. The chain combines TRBV2 with TRBJ1-1; 8 positions agree with TRBD1. J lost 8 bases, V lost 6 bases, and 8 bases had no gene match. The CDR3 loop spans 13 amino acids. CDR1 and CDR2 from the germline V gene are SNHLY and FYNNEI. The CDR3 DNA follows: TGTGCCAGCAGCACTAGACAGGGGTTAGAAGCTTTCTTT. Its protein product is CASSTRQGLEAFF. Together with reference TRBV2 and TRBJ1-1, the CDR3 gives the full variable domain: EPEVTQTPSHQVTQMGQEVILRCVPISNHLYFYWYRQILGQKVEFLVSFYNNEISEKSEIFDDQFSVERPDGSNFTLKIRSTKLEDSAMYFCASSTRQGLEAFFGQGTRLTVV.

This clone was seen only once. The chain links TRBV5-1 to TRBJ1-1; 9 nucleotides agree with TRBD1. After removal of 1 base from V and 1 base from J, the junction contained 5 bases not matched to a gene. Germline CDR1 is SGHRS and CDR2 is YFSETQ. The CDR3 consists of 16 residues. The CDR3 reads CASSLNRDRENTEAFF. The CDR3 region has the DNA TGCGCCAGCAGCTTGAATAGGGACAGGGAGAACACTGAAGCTTTCTTT.

This chain connects TRBV14 to TRBJ2-1, with D unresolved. CDR1 and CDR2 from the germline V gene are SGHDN and FVKESK. V was shortened by 4 bases and J by 4 bases, with 17 bases between the two germline ends. The CDR3 totals 16 residues. CDR3 nucleotides: TGTGCCAGCAGCCGTGAACCGAGCGCCTTTTACAATGAGCAGTTCTTC. Its protein is CASSREPSAFYNEQFF.

This sequence joins TRBV27 and TRBJ2-1, with TRBD1 matching over 7 bases. CDR3 length: 15 residues. With V trimmed by 4 bases and J by 4 bases, 7 bases remained unmatched. Germline CDR1 reads MNHEY; CDR2 reads SMNVEV (reference sequence). The CDR3 is CASSSSRDSYNEQFF. In DNA, the CDR3 is TGTGCCAGCAGTTCCTCCCGGGACAGTTACAATGAGCAGTTCTTC.

This clone occurred once. The CDR3 is CASGGILLYEQFF. In DNA form, the CDR3 reads TGTGCCAGCGGCGGGATACTTTTATATGAGCAGTTCTTC. The chain is built from TRBV7-9 and TRBJ2-1, with D tentatively TRBD2 (6 bases). Germline V gene lookup returns CDR1 SEHNR and CDR2 FQNEAQ (reference sequence). The CDR3 covers 13 residues. Trimming took 8 bases from V and 8 from J, leaving 16 bases between them.

The genes are TRBV6-5 and TRBJ2-7; 7 nucleotides match TRBD1. The CDR3 loop spans 15 amino acids. Trimming cost V 0 bases and J 5 bases; bases outside gene matches: 7. Germline CDR1 reads MNHEY; CDR2 reads SVGAGI. Here the CDR3 DNA reads TGTGCCAGCAGTTACTCGCTTATCAGGGGGAACGAGCAGTACTTC. It translates to CASSYSLIRGNEQYF.

The V and J genes are TRBV12-5 and TRBJ2-3, with D possibly TRBD2 on 5 matching bases. Germline V gene lookup returns CDR1 LGHNT and CDR2 FRNRAP. There are 14 residues in the CDR3. Deletions cut 1 base from V and 7 bases from J, with 12 bases between. The CDR3 bases are TGTGCTAGTGGTTTGGGGAGGTCGGGGAATACGCAGTATTTT. Protein: CASGLGRSGNTQYF.

This clone was observed once. The chain recombines TRBV5-6 with TRBJ2-1; 11 bases line up with TRBD2. V lost 2 bases and J lost 10; bases outside the gene matches: 5. Germline V gene data show CDR1 as SGHDT and CDR2 as YYEEEE. This CDR3 has 14 residues. Here the CDR3 reads CASSLGPSGREQFF. The CDR3 nucleotides are TGTGCCAGCAGCTTAGGACCTAGCGGGAGGGAGCAGTTCTTC.

The CDR3 nucleotides are TGTGCCAGCAGCCCACCAGGGTACCTTAATTCACCCCTCCACTTT. It specifies CASSPPGYLNSPLHF. The rearrangement links TRBV5-6 to TRBJ1-6, with D tentatively TRBD1 (5 bases). In germline, CDR1 is SGHDT, CDR2 YYEEEE. The CDR3 is 15 residues long. With 4 bases removed from V and 6 bases from J, the gap between germline ends came to 14 bases. Full variable domain (remainder filled in from reference TRBV5-6 and TRBJ1-6): DAGVTQSPTHLIKTRGQQVTLRCSPKSGHDTVSWYQQALGQGPQFIFQYYEEEERQRGNFPDRFSGHQFPNYSSELNVNALLLGDSALYLCASSPPGYLNSPLHFGNGTRLTVT.

The chain carries TRBV7-3 and TRBJ1-1; D ambiguous. The CDR3 runs 13 residues. V was trimmed by 5 bases and J by 1 base, leaving 8 bases between them. Germline loops: CDR1 SGHTA, CDR2 FQGTGA. In DNA, the CDR3 is TGTGCCAGCAGCACAAACCCGAACACTGAAGCTTTCTTT. Its translation: CASSTNPNTEAFF.

V usage is TRBV10-3 and J usage is TRBJ2-2; D may be TRBD2 (7 bases). This CDR3 is 14 amino acids long. Trimming took off 8 bases at V and 6 bases at J, with 16 bases between the two ends. Germline V gene lookup returns CDR1 ENHRY and CDR2 SYGVKD. This CDR3 reads CAIQQGGGSGELFF. For the CDR3, the DNA is TGTGCCATCCAACAGGGAGGGGGTTCCGGGGAGCTGTTTTTT.

The rearrangement links TRBV28 to TRBJ2-3; weak D call: TRBD1 (6 bases). Germline assignment: CDR1 MDHEN and CDR2 SYDVKM. Trimming removed 6 bases at V and 3 bases at J, with 10 bases between. CDR3 size: 13 residues. The CDR3 loop reads CASSQGTTDTQYF. In DNA form, the CDR3 reads TGTGCCAGCAGCCAAGGGACAACAGATACGCAGTATTTT.

The chain is built from TRBV9 and TRBJ2-6; 7 nucleotides line up with TRBD1. V gave up 3 bases and J gave up 3 bases; unmatched junction bases: 12. Germline V gene data show CDR1 as SGDLS and CDR2 as YYNGEE. There are 18 residues in the CDR3. The CDR3 DNA reads TGTGCCAGCAGCGACCGGGACAGTACGTGGAGTGGGGCCAACGTCCTGACTTTC. It is translated as CASSDRDSTWSGANVLTF. Looking up the rest from reference TRBV9 and TRBJ2-6 gives the full variable domain: DSGVTQTPKHLITATGQRVTLRCSPRSGDLSVYWYQQSLDQGLQFLIQYYNGEERAKGNILERFSAQQFPDLHSELNLSSLELGDSALYFCASSDRDSTWSGANVLTFGAGSRLTVL.

Here the CDR3 DNA reads TGTGCCAGCGGGACTAGCGGAAGCTACGAGCAGTACTTC. As protein: CASGTSGSYEQYF. V gene TRBV18 combines with J gene TRBJ2-7; 11 bases map to TRBD2. V trimming: 8 bases; J trimming: 3 bases; junction bases outside the gene matches: 3. This CDR3 contains 13 residues. In germline, CDR1 is KGHSH, CDR2 LQKENI.